Shown below are 6 T cell receptor beta chains from a single sample sequenced in a study of T cells in Graves' hyperthyroidism and ophthalmopathy. Amplification of TCR beta CDR3 regions was performed using RNA transcripts as template. TCR CDR3 regions were first amplified by RT-PCR with HTBI primers. In TCRdb, the multiplex PCR reads were re-called with MiXCR into one record per CDR3 protein. The table includes around 540,000 distinct CDR3 sequences, roughly 50% detected once. The sample was peripheral blood or thyroid tissue (not recorded which). The source of these receptors is a woman in her late teens or twenties with Graves' hyperthyroidism.

This clonotype turned up a few times. The V call is TRBV20-1, the J call TRBJ1-5, with TRBD1 matching over 8 bases. Germline CDR1 reads DFQATT; CDR2 reads SNEGSKA (reference sequence). Trimming cost V 5 bases and J 6 bases; bases outside gene matches: 9. This CDR3 comprises 14 residues. The CDR3: CSAEQGGYSQPQHF. DNA of the CDR3: TGCAGTGCTGAACAGGGGGGGTATAGTCAGCCCCAGCATTTT.

This clonotype was counted at least ten times. V usage is TRBV10-3 and J usage is TRBJ2-5; 8 bases agree with TRBD2. Germline V CDR1 and CDR2: ENHRY, SYGVKD. With V trimmed by 0 bases and J by 6 bases, 3 bases remained unmatched. CDR3 size: 14 residues. Here the CDR3 reads CAISESSGRQTQYF. The CDR3 coding sequence is TGTGCCATCAGTGAGTCCAGCGGGAGACAGACCCAGTACTTC.

The rearrangement uses TRBV2 and TRBJ1-6; 10 bases line up with TRBD1. The CDR3 contains 13 residues. V shed 4 bases and J 10 bases; nucleotides not matched to a gene: 1. Germline V gene sequence: CDR1 SNHLY, CDR2 FYNNEI. CDR3 in DNA: TGTGCCAGCAGTGGACAGGGGGCCTCACCCCTCCACTTT. It translates to CASSGQGASPLHF.

This clonotype was seen a single time. This CDR3 reads CASSLAGGRADTQYF. CDR3 sequence (DNA): TGTGCCAGCAGCTTAGCTGGGGGGAGGGCAGATACGCAGTATTTT. The rearrangement uses TRBV7-9 and TRBJ2-3, with 7 bases lining up with TRBD2. CDR1 is SEHNR and CDR2 is FQNEAQ in the germline V gene (reference sequence). V lost 0 bases and J lost 4; bases outside the gene matches: 4. This CDR3 contains 15 residues.

The chain joins TRBV5-3 to TRBJ1-2; unclear D gene. TRBV5-3 is assigned to the ORF class and has an uncertain function. Trimming shortened V by 7 bases and J by 7 bases, and 14 bases separated the two germline ends. The CDR3 runs to 12 residues. Written as DNA, the CDR3 is TGTGCCAGAGATCGGGTGGGATCTGGCTACACCTTC. The encoded protein is CARDRVGSGYTF.

This clonotype has just a few counts. This chain joins TRBV12-5 and TRBJ1-3; no firm D call. The CDR3 runs to 11 residues. Germline V lookup: CDR1 LGHNT, CDR2 FRNRAP. Trimming left V 0 bases short and J 6 bases short, with 0 bases between. The CDR3 here is CASGLVNTIYF. CDR3 nucleotide sequence: TGTGCTAGTGGTTTGGTAAACACCATATATTTT.